One and the same sample provided the 11 T cell receptor beta chains below, sequenced in a study of cytomegalovirus exposure and HLA in healthy donors. 60 Vbeta and 13 Jbeta primers were used in PCR. Assay: immunoSEQ multiplex PCR; the TCRdb copy retains only in-frame clones and omits some. The sample records about 200,000 clones, roughly 90% being singletons. Sequencing used PBMCs. The receptors here all came from a woman aged 25 to 39 in good health and CMV-seronegative.

The rearrangement links TRBV2 to TRBJ2-2; no definite D call. The germline V gene has CDR1 SNHLY and CDR2 FYNNEI. The V gene lost 6 bases and the J gene lost 7 bases, with 6 bases spanning the gap. The CDR3 extends over 11 amino acids. CDR3 protein: CASSVSGELFF. CDR3 sequence (DNA): TGTGCCAGCAGCGTTAGCGGGGAGCTGTTTTTT.

The chain couples TRBV6-6 to TRBJ1-1; D call uncertain. V gave up 2 bases and J gave up 4 bases, with 14 bases separating them. The CDR3 has 15 residues. Germline loops: CDR1 MNHNY, CDR2 SVGAGI (reference sequence). The CDR3 bases are TGTGCCAGCAGTTACGGAGGCAGTGGTAGCACTGAAGCTTTCTTT. As protein: CASSYGGSGSTEAFF.

This clone came up once. The chain is built from TRBV6-1 and TRBJ2-3; 12 bases align to TRBD2. The junction had 2 bases not matched to a gene; V was cut back by 3 bases and J by 4 bases. The CDR3 length is 15 residues. Germline values: CDR1 MNHNS, CDR2 SASEGT. CDR3 loop: CASSETSGGADTQYF. Here the CDR3 DNA reads TGTGCCAGCAGTGAGACTAGCGGGGGCGCAGATACGCAGTATTTT.

With respect to this clone: Different DNA sequences within this sample yield the same CDR3. The CDR3 reads CASSLATSGSYEQYF. CDR3 coding DNA: TGTGCCAGCAGCTTGGCGACTAGCGGGAGCTACGAGCAGTACTTC. This sequence joins TRBV7-9 and TRBJ2-7; TRBD2 matches at 12 bases. The germline V gene has CDR1 SEHNR and CDR2 FQNEAQ (reference sequence). The ends lost 3 bases at V and 3 bases at J; junction bases unmatched: 3. The CDR3 is 15 residues long.

J is TRBJ2-1 and V is TRBV5-1; possibly TRBD2 for D (6 bases). The CDR3 consists of 12 residues. CDR1 and CDR2 from the germline V gene are SGHRS and YFSETQ. V shed 3 bases and J shed 10 bases, with 11 bases lying between them. The CDR3 region is CASSSESGEQFF. For the CDR3, the DNA is TGCGCCAGCAGCTCGGAGAGCGGGGAGCAGTTCTTC.

This clone was seen a single time. The CDR3 here is CASSEGLAGQETQYF. The CDR3 region has the DNA TGTGCCAGCAGTGAAGGGCTAGCGGGCCAAGAGACCCAGTACTTC. The chain carries TRBV2 and TRBJ2-5, with 8 nucleotides matching TRBD2. This CDR3 has 15 amino acids. The V gene's germline CDR1 is SNHLY and CDR2 FYNNEI. V lost 1 base, J lost 1 base, and 2 bases stayed unmatched.

The chain combines TRBV19 with TRBJ1-5; a possible D gene is TRBD1 (6 bases). CDR3 length: 15 amino acids. The ends were cut back, 5 bases at V and 5 bases at J, with 16 bases in the middle. Germline V gives CDR1 LNHDA, CDR2 SQIVND (reference sequence). The CDR3 sequence is CASSLDSGAYQPQHF. CDR3 DNA: TGTGCCAGTAGTCTGGACAGCGGGGCTTATCAGCCCCAGCATTTT.

This chain joins TRBV2 and TRBJ1-1; D call uncertain. Trimming shortened V by 8 bases and J by 4 bases, and 14 bases separated the two germline ends. Germline loops: CDR1 SNHLY, CDR2 FYNNEI. CDR3 size: 13 residues. CDR3 protein: CASRRLSGTEAFF. DNA for the CDR3: TGTGCCAGCCGGCGGTTGTCCGGCACTGAAGCTTTCTTT.

This clone was detected a few times. The chain joins TRBV11-2 to TRBJ2-7; 7 bases are a match to TRBD2. Germline CDR1 reads SGHAT; CDR2 reads FQNNGV. Losses at the gene ends were 5 bases for V and 3 bases for J; bases not matched to a gene: 19. CDR3 size: 18 residues. The CDR3 spells CASSPIGRVAGNNYEQYF. For the CDR3, the DNA is TGTGCCAGCAGCCCAATTGGTAGAGTAGCGGGCAACAACTACGAGCAGTACTTC.

This sequence joins TRBV6-6 and TRBJ2-3; 7 positions match TRBD1. The CDR3 covers 15 residues. The V gene's germline CDR1 is MNHNY and CDR2 SVGAGI (reference sequence). Trimming took 6 bases from V and 2 from J; bases not matched to a gene: 8. The CDR3 bases are TGTGCCAGCAGCAATCCGGGACAGTCCACAGATACGCAGTATTTT. Its protein is CASSNPGQSTDTQYF.

The rearrangement joins TRBV19 to TRBJ2-3, with TRBD2 matching over 10 bases. CDR1 is LNHDA, CDR2 SQIVND, per germline (reference sequence). CDR3 length: 17 residues. With 0 bases clipped from V and 0 bases from J, the junction kept 3 bases outside the gene matches. Here the CDR3 reads CASSIDLAGASTDTQYF. The CDR3 nucleotides are TGTGCCAGTAGTATAGATCTAGCGGGAGCTAGCACAGATACGCAGTATTTT.